The clone carrying this TCR beta chain was picked up many times. Alpha and beta chains were covered, as first-strand cDNA relied on TRAV- and TRBV-specific primers. Over approximately 20 PCR cycles, TCRs were amplified from a constant-region primer and V-primer adapter. TCRdb reprocessed the reads via MiXCR and lists one record per CDR3 protein. The table records tens of thousands of distinct CDR3 sequences, less than 25% of them present only once. These data come from a study of low-dose radiotherapy and immunotherapy resistance in tumors. Study-wide background: Administration of intravenous cyclophosphamide at 200 mg/m2 took place every two weeks, one day before radiation and immunotherapy.

The time point is: before trial treatment. The sequence came from a male donor with prostate cancer. Sequenced here: PBMCs, sampled before treatment.

The CDR3 reads CASSLGQASYEQYF. CDR3 DNA: TGTGCCAGCAGCTTGGGACAGGCTTCCTACGAGCAGTACTTC. J is TRBJ2-7 and V is TRBV7-2; 8 bases agree with TRBD1. CDR3 size: 14 residues. The ends lost 3 bases at V and 1 base at J; junction bases unmatched: 2. The germline V gene has CDR1 SGHTA and CDR2 FQGNSA.